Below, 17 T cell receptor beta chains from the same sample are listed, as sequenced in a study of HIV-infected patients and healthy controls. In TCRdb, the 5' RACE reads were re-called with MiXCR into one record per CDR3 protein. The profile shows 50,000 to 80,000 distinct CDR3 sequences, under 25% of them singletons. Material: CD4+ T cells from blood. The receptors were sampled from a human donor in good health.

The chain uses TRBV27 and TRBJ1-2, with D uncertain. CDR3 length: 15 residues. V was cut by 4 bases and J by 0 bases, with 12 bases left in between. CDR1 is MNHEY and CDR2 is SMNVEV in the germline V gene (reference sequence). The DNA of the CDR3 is TGTGCCAGCAGTTCGCTACAGTTCGCTAACTATGGCTACACCTTC. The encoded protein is CASSSLQFANYGYTF.

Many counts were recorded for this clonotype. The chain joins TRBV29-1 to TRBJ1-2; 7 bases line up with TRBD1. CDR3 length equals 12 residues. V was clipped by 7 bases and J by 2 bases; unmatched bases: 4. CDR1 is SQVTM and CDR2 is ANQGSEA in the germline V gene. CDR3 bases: TGCAGCGGGACGGGACAGAACTATGGCTACACCTTC. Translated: CSGTGQNYGYTF.

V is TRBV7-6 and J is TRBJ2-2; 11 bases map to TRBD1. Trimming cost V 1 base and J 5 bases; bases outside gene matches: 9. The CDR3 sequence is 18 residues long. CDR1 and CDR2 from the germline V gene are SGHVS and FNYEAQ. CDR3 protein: CASSLVPRTGGDTGELFF. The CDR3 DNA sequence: TGTGCCAGCAGCTTAGTGCCCCGGACAGGGGGCGATACCGGGGAGCTGTTTTTT.

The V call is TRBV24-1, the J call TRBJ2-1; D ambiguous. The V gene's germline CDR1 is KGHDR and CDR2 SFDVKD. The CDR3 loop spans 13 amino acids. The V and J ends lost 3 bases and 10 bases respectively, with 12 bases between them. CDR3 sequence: CATSDVPVGEQFF. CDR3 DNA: TGTGCCACCAGTGATGTTCCGGTTGGAGAGCAGTTCTTC.

The CDR3 bases are TGTGCCAGCTCACCATCTTCCCAGGGTATCTCTGGAAACACCATATATTTT. It encodes CASSPSSQGISGNTIYF. This chain uses TRBV18 with TRBJ1-3; maybe TRBD1 (5 bases). From germline, CDR1 is KGHSH and CDR2 LQKENI. Trimming removed 2 bases from V and 0 bases from J, with 14 bases in between. The CDR3 is made up of 17 amino acids.

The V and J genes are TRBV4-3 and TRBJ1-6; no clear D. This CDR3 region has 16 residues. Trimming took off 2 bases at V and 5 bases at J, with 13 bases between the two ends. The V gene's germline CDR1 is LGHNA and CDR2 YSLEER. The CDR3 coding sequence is TGCGCCAGCAGCCAAAATCCCCAGACAAATAATTCACCCCTCCACTTT. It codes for CASSQNPQTNNSPLHF.

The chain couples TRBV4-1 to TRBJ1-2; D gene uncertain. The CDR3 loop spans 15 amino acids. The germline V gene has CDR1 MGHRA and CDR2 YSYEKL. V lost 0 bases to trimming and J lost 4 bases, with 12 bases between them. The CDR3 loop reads CASSQDPVGVYGYTF. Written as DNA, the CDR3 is TGCGCCAGCAGCCAAGATCCCGTCGGGGTCTATGGCTACACCTTC.

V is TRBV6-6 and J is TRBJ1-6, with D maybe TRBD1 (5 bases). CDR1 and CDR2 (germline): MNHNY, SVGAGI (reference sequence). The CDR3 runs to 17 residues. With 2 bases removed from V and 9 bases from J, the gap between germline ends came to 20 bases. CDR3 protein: CASSYTSQGADGSPLHF. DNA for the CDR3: TGTGCCAGCAGTTACACCTCCCAGGGAGCAGACGGTTCACCCCTCCACTTT.

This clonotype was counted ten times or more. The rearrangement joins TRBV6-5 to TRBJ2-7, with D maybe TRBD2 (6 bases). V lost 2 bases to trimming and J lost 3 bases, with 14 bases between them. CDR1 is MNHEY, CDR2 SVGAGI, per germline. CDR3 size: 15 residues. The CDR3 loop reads CASSYGPGRNYEQYF. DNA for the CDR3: TGTGCCAGCAGTTACGGGCCGGGGAGGAACTACGAGCAGTACTTC.

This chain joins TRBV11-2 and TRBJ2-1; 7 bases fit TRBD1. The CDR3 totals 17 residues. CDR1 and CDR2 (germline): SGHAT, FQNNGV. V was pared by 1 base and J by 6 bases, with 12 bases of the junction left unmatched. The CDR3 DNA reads TGTGCCAGCAGCTTAGTGACGCCACAGGGGACGGGCAATGAGCAGTTCTTC. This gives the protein CASSLVTPQGTGNEQFF.

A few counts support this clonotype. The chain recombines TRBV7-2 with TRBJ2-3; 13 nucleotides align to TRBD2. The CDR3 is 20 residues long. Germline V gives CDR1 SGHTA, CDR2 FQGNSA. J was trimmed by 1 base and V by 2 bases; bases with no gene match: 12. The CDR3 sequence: CASSLRPLAGGLSGTDTQYF. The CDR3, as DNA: TGTGCCAGCAGCTTAAGGCCACTAGCGGGGGGGTTGTCGGGCACAGATACGCAGTATTTT.

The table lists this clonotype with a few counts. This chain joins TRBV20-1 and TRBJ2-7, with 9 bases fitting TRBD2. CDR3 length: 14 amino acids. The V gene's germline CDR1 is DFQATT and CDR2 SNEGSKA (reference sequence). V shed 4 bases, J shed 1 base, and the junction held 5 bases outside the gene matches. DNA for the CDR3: TGCAGTGCTATAAGCGGGGGGATGTCCTACGAGCAGTACTTC. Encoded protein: CSAISGGMSYEQYF.

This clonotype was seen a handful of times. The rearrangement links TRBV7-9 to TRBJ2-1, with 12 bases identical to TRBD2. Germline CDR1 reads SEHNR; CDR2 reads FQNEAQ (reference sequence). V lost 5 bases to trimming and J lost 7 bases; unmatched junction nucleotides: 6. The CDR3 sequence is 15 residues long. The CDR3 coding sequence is TGTGCCAGCAGCCCTAGACTAGCGGGAGAAAATGAGCAGTTCTTC. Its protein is CASSPRLAGENEQFF.

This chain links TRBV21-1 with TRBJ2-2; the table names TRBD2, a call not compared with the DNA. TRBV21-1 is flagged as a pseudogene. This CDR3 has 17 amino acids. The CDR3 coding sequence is TGTGCCAGCAGCAAAACGTCACGGGGAGAGAGCACCGGGGAGCTGTTTTTT. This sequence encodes CASSKTSRGESTGELFF.

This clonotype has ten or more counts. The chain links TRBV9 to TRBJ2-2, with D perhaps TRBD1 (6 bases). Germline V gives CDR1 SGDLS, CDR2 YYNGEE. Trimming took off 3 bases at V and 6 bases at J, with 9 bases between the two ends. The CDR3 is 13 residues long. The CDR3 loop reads CASSARQAGELFF. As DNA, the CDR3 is TGTGCCAGCAGCGCAAGACAGGCCGGGGAGCTGTTTTTT.

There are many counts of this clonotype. CDR3 in amino acids: CASSFDPVDRVYGYTF. In nucleotides, the CDR3 is TGCGCCAGCAGCTTCGACCCAGTTGACAGGGTCTATGGCTACACCTTC. The chain carries TRBV5-1 and TRBJ1-2; 7 bases are shared with TRBD1. Germline V gene sequence: CDR1 SGHRS, CDR2 YFSETQ. CDR3 length equals 16 residues. Trimming at V came to 2 bases and at J to 4 bases, leaving 11 bases not matched to a gene.

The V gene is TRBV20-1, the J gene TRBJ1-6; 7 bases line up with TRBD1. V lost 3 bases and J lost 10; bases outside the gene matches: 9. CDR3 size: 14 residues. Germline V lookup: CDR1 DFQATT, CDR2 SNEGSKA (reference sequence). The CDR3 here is CSASRQGVGSPLHF. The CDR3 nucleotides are TGCAGTGCTAGTCGTCAGGGGGTCGGCTCACCCCTCCACTTT.